Following are 19 T cell receptor beta chains from one sample sequenced in a study of T cell responses to AZD1222 COVID-19 vaccine. Clones were sequenced by immunoSEQ multiplex PCR, and TCRdb holds only the in-frame ones, with some missing. The table has approximately 170,000 clones, approximately 93% seen once; the top ten hold 3% to 5%. This specimen consisted of peripheral blood, obtained on day 0 of AZD1222 vaccination. The receptors were gathered from an adult in good health.

This chain connects TRBV5-1 to TRBJ2-2, with 7 bases identical to TRBD2. The CDR3 consists of 15 residues. The trim removed 0 bases at V and 5 bases at J, leaving 4 bases unmatched. Germline values: CDR1 SGHRS, CDR2 YFSETQ. CDR3 coding DNA: TGCGCCAGCAGCTTGGAGTGGGGACTAACCGGGGAGCTGTTTTTT. Protein: CASSLEWGLTGELFF.

The chain uses TRBV6-4 and TRBJ1-6; D is ambiguous. Trimming stripped 5 bases from V and 10 bases from J, with 12 bases between. CDR1 and CDR2 (germline): MRHNA, SNTAGT. CDR3 size: 13 residues. Here the CDR3 reads CASSSPENSPLHF. The CDR3 nucleotides are TGTGCCAGCAGTTCTCCCGAAAACTCACCCCTCCACTTT.

The genes are TRBV9 and TRBJ1-2, with TRBD1 matching 8 bases. V shed 0 bases, J shed 4 bases, and the junction held 5 bases outside the gene matches. Looked up from germline, CDR1 is SGDLS and CDR2 is YYNGEE. The length of the CDR3 is 15 residues. The CDR3: CASSVGDRSSYGYTF. The DNA of the CDR3 is TGTGCCAGCAGCGTAGGGGACAGGTCCTCCTATGGCTACACCTTC.

V and J are TRBV19 and TRBJ1-1; D remains ambiguous. V was pared by 6 bases and J by 1 base, with 21 bases between. The CDR3 consists of 17 residues. Germline V CDR1 and CDR2: LNHDA, SQIVND (reference sequence). CDR3 region: CASRPTHRGSGNTEAFF. In DNA form, the CDR3 reads TGTGCCAGTAGACCGACACACCGCGGGTCGGGGAACACTGAAGCTTTCTTT.

The rearrangement joins TRBV2 to TRBJ2-1, with TRBD2 identical over 8 bases. The germline CDR1 and CDR2 sequences are SNHLY and FYNNEI. The V and J ends lost 5 bases and 3 bases, in that order; junction bases with no gene match: 9. The CDR3 runs to 16 residues. CDR3 sequence: CASSPLAGLNYNEQFF. The CDR3 region has the DNA TGTGCCAGCAGTCCTCTAGCGGGCCTTAACTACAATGAGCAGTTCTTC. Full variable domain (outside the CDR3, taken from reference TRBV2 and TRBJ2-1): EPEVTQTPSHQVTQMGQEVILRCVPISNHLYFYWYRQILGQKVEFLVSFYNNEISEKSEIFDDQFSVERPDGSNFTLKIRSTKLEDSAMYFCASSPLAGLNYNEQFFGPGTRLTVL.

The chain combines TRBV20-1 with TRBJ2-1, with 7 bases lining up with TRBD2. Trimming at V came to 3 bases and at J to 11 bases, leaving 10 bases not matched to a gene. The germline V gene has CDR1 DFQATT and CDR2 SNEGSKA (reference sequence). The CDR3 consists of 13 residues. The CDR3 loop reads CSASLAAAMKQFF. CDR3 DNA sequence: TGCAGTGCTAGTCTAGCGGCAGCAATGAAGCAGTTCTTC.

CDR3 DNA sequence: TGTGCCAGCTCTATGATACCCTTCGGGCCCCAGCATTTT. Protein sequence: CASSMIPFGPQHF. The chain is built from TRBV6-5 and TRBJ1-5; no clear D gene. The germline V gene encodes CDR1 MNHEY and CDR2 SVGAGI. Trimming took 8 bases from V and 9 from J, leaving 17 bases between them. The CDR3 extends over 13 amino acids.

The chain combines TRBV29-1 with TRBJ1-2; possible D gene TRBD1, 5 bases. CDR3 length equals 15 residues. CDR1 is SQVTM, CDR2 ANQGSEA, per germline. The CDR3 nucleotides read TGCATCCGGGGCCTTTACCGGGACCACAACTATGGCTACACCTTC. As protein: CIRGLYRDHNYGYTF.

The V gene is TRBV6-5, the J gene TRBJ1-5, with D hard to call. The germline V gene has CDR1 MNHEY and CDR2 SVGAGI. The CDR3 is made up of 15 amino acids. The V and J ends lost 5 bases and 0 bases respectively, with 11 bases between them. CDR3 amino acids: CASSPTRTSNQPQHF. CDR3 nucleotide sequence: TGTGCCAGCAGTCCGACTCGAACTAGCAATCAGCCCCAGCATTTT.

This rearrangement joins TRBV15 to TRBJ1-6; D not certain. V gave up 5 bases and J gave up 7 bases, with 18 bases separating them. In germline, CDR1 is LNHNV, CDR2 YYDKDF (reference sequence). This CDR3 spans 16 amino acids. CDR3 protein: CATSDNPAPTNSPLHF. DNA for the CDR3: TGTGCCACCAGCGATAACCCCGCTCCCACCAATTCACCCCTCCACTTT.

The rearrangement links TRBV7-9 to TRBJ1-5, with a tentative D call TRBD1 (5 bases). This CDR3 is 15 amino acids long. The V end lost 5 bases, the J end lost 5 bases, and 16 bases lay between the germline ends. The germline V gene has CDR1 SEHNR and CDR2 FQNEAQ (reference sequence). As DNA, the CDR3 is TGTGCCAGCAGCCCGCACGGACACCCGGATCAGCCCCAGCATTTT. This translates into CASSPHGHPDQPQHF.

J is TRBJ1-2 and V is TRBV6-4; D may be TRBD1 (6 bases). The V end was cut by 4 bases, the J end by 2 bases, with 14 bases between. CDR3 length: 15 residues. Germline lookup yields CDR1 MRHNA and CDR2 SNTAGT. CDR3 sequence reads: CASSGGHPGNYGYTF. The CDR3 nucleotides read TGTGCCAGCAGTGGGGGGCACCCTGGGAACTATGGCTACACCTTC.

J is TRBJ2-7 and V is TRBV7-9; TRBD1 matches 10 bases. V was clipped by 4 bases and J by 1 base; unmatched bases: 10. Germline V gene lookup returns CDR1 SEHNR and CDR2 FQNEAQ (reference sequence). CDR3 length: 17 residues. The CDR3 DNA follows: TGTGCCAGCAGCTCCCCCGGGACAGGGGTCGCGTCCTACGAGCAGTACTTC. Translating gives CASSSPGTGVASYEQYF.

This sequence joins TRBV11-2 and TRBJ1-1; D possibly corresponds to TRBD1 (5 bases). Germline values: CDR1 SGHAT, CDR2 FQNNGV. The CDR3 length is 12 residues. V lost 4 bases, J lost 5 bases, and 8 bases lay in between. The CDR3 region is CASSSWGTEAFF. CDR3 coding DNA: TGTGCCAGCAGCTCCTGGGGGACTGAAGCTTTCTTT.

The sample holds one count of this clone. This sequence joins TRBV5-4 and TRBJ2-1; 7 bases map to TRBD2. This CDR3 contains 15 residues. J was trimmed by 0 bases and V by 2 bases; bases with no gene match: 2. Germline CDR1 and CDR2: SGHNT and YYREEE (reference sequence). The CDR3 loop is CASSFGGSSYNEQFF. The CDR3 region has the DNA TGTGCCAGCAGCTTCGGCGGGAGCTCCTACAATGAGCAGTTCTTC.

J is TRBJ1-6 and V is TRBV6-4; the match to TRBD1 covers 11 bases. In germline, CDR1 is MRHNA, CDR2 SNTAGT. J was trimmed by 9 bases and V by 2 bases; bases with no gene match: 0. CDR3 size: 14 residues. CDR3 in DNA: TGTGCCAGCAGTGACGGGACAGGGGGTTCACCCCTCCACTTT. Translated: CASSDGTGGSPLHF.

The CDR3 DNA reads TGCGCCAGCAGCTTGGGTAGCGGGGTGTACAATGAGCAGTTCTTC. Translating gives CASSLGSGVYNEQFF. The rearrangement links TRBV5-1 to TRBJ2-1, with 8 bases aligning to TRBD2. The CDR3 loop spans 15 amino acids. Trimming took 0 bases from V and 4 from J; bases not matched to a gene: 3. Germline assignment: CDR1 SGHRS and CDR2 YFSETQ.

V is TRBV6-2 or TRBV6-3 and J is TRBJ2-1; no clear D gene. V lost 0 bases, J lost 0 bases, and 12 bases lay in between. Germline V gene data show CDR1 as MNHEY and CDR2 as SVGEGT. This CDR3 spans 17 amino acids. The CDR3 coding sequence is TGTGCCAGCAGTTACTCGACGAGCGTCAGCTCCTACAATGAGCAGTTCTTC. It codes for CASSYSTSVSSYNEQFF.

CDR3: CASRIPGQAKQPQHF. CDR3 DNA: TGCGCCAGCAGGATACCGGGACAGGCGAAGCAGCCCCAGCATTTT. The chain uses TRBV10-2 and TRBJ1-5; TRBD1 matches 8 bases. Germline values: CDR1 WSHSY, CDR2 SAAADI. J lost 7 bases, V lost 6 bases, and 11 bases had no gene match. The CDR3 totals 15 residues.